A selection of T cell receptor beta chains follows, all from one sample in a study of early T cells in non-severe SARS-CoV-2 infection. TCRdb analysed the 5' RACE reads with MiXCR anew, one entry per CDR3 protein. The data show 30,000 to 40,000 distinct CDR3 sequences, approximately 8% seen once. Material: whole blood, obtained at baseline. The source of these receptors is an adult who was a healthcare worker with PCR-confirmed SARS-CoV-2 infection or an uninfected control (not recorded which). Each CDR3 is given with its conserved first and last residue. Each record gives: CDR3 length, J gene, D gene, V gene, clone size, CDR3 protein, CDR3 DNA. The D gene is left open where the match is weak. Some rows mark clone size as missing; the rest say once, few, many or name a class of expanded clone.

>15|TRBJ2-7|.|TRBV20-1|many
CSASSPLGGGYEQYF
TGCAGTGCTAGTTCCCCCCTAGGAGGGGGCTACGAGCAGTACTTC
>15|TRBJ1-2|.|TRBV19|.
CASSIGTAANYGYTF
TGTGCCAGTAGTATAGGGACAGCGGCTAACTATGGCTACACCTTC
>14|TRBJ2-2|.|TRBV6-4|many
CASSLDPSTGELFF
TGTGCCAGCAGTCTCGACCCATCCACCGGGGAGCTGTTTTTT
>16|TRBJ2-7|TRBD1|TRBV11-2|.
CASSLVVMRGRGEQYF
TGTGCCAGCAGCTTAGTTGTAATGAGGGGGCGTGGCGAGCAGTACTTC
>14|TRBJ1-5|.|TRBV12-3/TRBV12-4|.
CASSKDGYNQPQHF
TGTGCCAGCAGTAAAGACGGGTACAATCAGCCCCAGCATTTT
>15|TRBJ2-7|TRBD1|TRBV19|few
CASTSIYGDSYEQYF
TGTGCCAGTACTAGTATTTATGGGGACAGCTACGAGCAGTACTTC
>15|TRBJ1-1|.|TRBV3-1|many
CASSPPKTLNTEAFF
TGTGCCAGCAGCCCTCCCAAGACATTGAACACTGAAGCTTTCTTT
>14|TRBJ2-7|TRBD1|TRBV10-1|few
CASSNRDRPYEQYF
TGCGCCAGCAGTAACCGGGACAGACCCTACGAGCAGTACTTC
>14|TRBJ2-1|TRBD2|TRBV5-6|few
CASRVWRGRNEQFF
TGTGCCAGCAGAGTCTGGCGGGGGAGGAATGAGCAGTTCTTC
>15|TRBJ1-1|.|TRBV28|many
CASSPVETMNTEAFF
TGTGCCAGCAGCCCGGTCGAGACAATGAACACTGAAGCTTTCTTT
>18|TRBJ2-7|TRBD1|TRBV3-1|many
CASSQVKWRTGLPYEQYF
TGTGCCAGCAGCCAAGTTAAGTGGCGGACAGGGCTACCCTACGAGCAGTACTTC
>16|TRBJ2-7|.|TRBV6-6|many
CASRRLQGTGSYEQYF
TGTGCCAGCAGGAGATTACAGGGAACGGGATCCTACGAGCAGTACTTC
>17|TRBJ2-5|TRBD2|TRBV4-2|few
CVSSQTALLAGAETQYF
TGTGTCAGCAGCCAAACCGCTCTTTTAGCGGGGGCGGAGACCCAGTACTTC
>14|TRBJ2-3|TRBD2|TRBV13|.
CATARGRPADTQYF
TGTGCCACCGCCCGCGGGAGGCCCGCAGATACGCAGTATTTT
>13|TRBJ1-1|TRBD1|TRBV5-1|.
CASSETTGPEAFF
TGCGCCAGCAGCGAAACGACAGGGCCTGAAGCTTTCTTT
>15|TRBJ1-2|.|TRBV20-1|many
CSATRGTGPNYGYTF
TGCAGTGCTACAAGGGGAACAGGACCTAACTATGGCTACACCTTC
>16|TRBJ2-1|TRBD1|TRBV12-3/TRBV12-4|few
CASSAPTGGADNEQFF
TGTGCCAGCAGTGCGCCTACAGGGGGCGCCGATAATGAGCAGTTCTTC
>15|TRBJ2-7|TRBD1|TRBV13|many
CASSTRQGAIHEQYF
TGTGCCAGCAGCACCCGACAGGGGGCAATCCACGAGCAGTACTTC
>15|TRBJ2-7|.|TRBV7-6|many
CASSLEQGPLREQYF
TGTGCCAGCAGCTTAGAACAGGGACCCCTACGGGAGCAGTACTTC
>15|TRBJ2-1|.|TRBV13|.
CASSLSGTTYNEQFF
TGTGCCAGCAGCCTTAGTGGGACAACCTACAATGAGCAGTTCTTC
>17|TRBJ2-3|TRBD1|TRBV4-3|few
CASSQALKTGGTDTQYF
TGCGCCAGCAGCCAAGCCCTTAAGACAGGGGGCACAGATACGCAGTATTTT
>12|TRBJ2-3|TRBD2|TRBV12-3/TRBV12-4|many
CASSPPGLAQYF
TGTGCCAGCAGTCCTCCGGGACTAGCCCAGTATTTT
>15|TRBJ2-7|TRBD2|TRBV6-1|.
CASSEAKASGHEQYF
TGTGCCAGCAGTGAAGCGAAGGCTAGCGGCCACGAGCAGTACTTC
>15|TRBJ1-1|.|TRBV3-2|few
CASSQNGQSNTEAFF
TGTGCCAGCAGCCAAAATGGACAATCGAACACTGAAGCTTTCTTT
>14|TRBJ1-1|.|TRBV5-1|.
CASSLDPGGQLAFF
TGCGCCAGCAGCTTGGATCCGGGGGGCCAACTCGCTTTCTTT
>13|TRBJ1-1|.|TRBV6-1|many
CASRIGQNTEAFF
TGTGCCAGCAGAATAGGCCAGAACACTGAAGCTTTCTTT
>15|TRBJ2-5|.|TRBV19|few
CASSIDLLKGETQYF
TGTGCCAGTAGTATAGATCTTCTAAAGGGGGAGACCCAGTACTTC
>13|TRBJ1-6|.|TRBV11-2|.
CASSPYPRVPLHF
TGTGCCAGCAGCCCTTACCCCAGGGTCCCGCTCCACTTT
>16|TRBJ1-2|.|TRBV18|few
CASSPPTGTAYYGYTF
TGTGCCAGCTCACCACCGACCGGGACGGCCTACTATGGCTACACCTTC
>13|TRBJ1-2|.|TRBV11-2|.
CASSSGVNYGYTF
TGTGCCAGCAGCTCAGGGGTGAACTATGGCTACACCTTC
>12|TRBJ2-5|.|TRBV6-5|many
CASSPGGETQYF
TGTGCCAGCAGCCCTGGAGGGGAGACCCAGTACTTC
>12|TRBJ2-2|.|TRBV7-6|.
CASSPDTGELFF
TGTGCCAGCAGCCCTGACACCGGGGAGCTGTTTTTT
>15|TRBJ2-5|.|TRBV5-1|.
CASSFAPGTKETQYF
TGCGCCAGCAGCTTTGCTCCCGGGACAAAAGAGACCCAGTACTTC
>11|TRBJ1-1|.|TRBV29-1|.
CSVWGHTEAFF
TGCAGCGTCTGGGGTCACACTGAAGCTTTCTTT
>14|TRBJ2-1|.|TRBV3-1|.
CASSQVRAANEQFF
TGTGCCAGCAGCCAAGTTAGAGCGGCCAATGAGCAGTTCTTC
>16|TRBJ2-7|TRBD1|TRBV29-1|few
CSVEDLRDRGTYEQYF
TGCAGCGTTGAAGATCTTCGTGACAGGGGGACCTACGAGCAGTACTTC
>14|TRBJ2-7|.|TRBV11-2|few
CASSFNRASYEQYF
TGTGCCAGCAGCTTTAACAGAGCCTCCTACGAGCAGTACTTC